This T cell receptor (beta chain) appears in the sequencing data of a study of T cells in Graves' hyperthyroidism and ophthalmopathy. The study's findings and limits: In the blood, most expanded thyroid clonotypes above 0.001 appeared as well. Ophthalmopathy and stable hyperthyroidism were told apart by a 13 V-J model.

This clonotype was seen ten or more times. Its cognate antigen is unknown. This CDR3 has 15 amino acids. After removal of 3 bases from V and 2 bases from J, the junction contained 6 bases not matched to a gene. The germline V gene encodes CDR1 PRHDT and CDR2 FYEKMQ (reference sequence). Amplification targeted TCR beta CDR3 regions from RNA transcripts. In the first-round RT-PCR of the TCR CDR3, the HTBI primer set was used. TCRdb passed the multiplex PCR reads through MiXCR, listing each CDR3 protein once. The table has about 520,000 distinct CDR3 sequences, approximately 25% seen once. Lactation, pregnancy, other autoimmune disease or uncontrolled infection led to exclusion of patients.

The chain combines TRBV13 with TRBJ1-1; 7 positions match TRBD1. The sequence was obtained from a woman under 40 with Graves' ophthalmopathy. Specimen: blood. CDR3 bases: TGTGCCAGCAGCTTCCGGGGACAGAGCAACACTGAAGCTTTCTTT. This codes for CASSFRGQSNTEAFF.